This T cell receptor beta chain was captured in a study of T cells in Graves' hyperthyroidism and ophthalmopathy. Trimming stripped 2 bases from V and 10 bases from J, with 12 bases between. The V gene's germline CDR1 is SGHDN and CDR2 FVKESK. The CDR3 loop spans 14 amino acids. Using RNA transcripts as the source, TCR beta CDR3 regions were amplified. A set of HTBI primers served as the primers for a first-round RT-PCR of the TCR CDR3. Using its own MiXCR run on the multiplex PCR reads, TCRdb lists one record per CDR3 protein. The sample holds over 500,000 distinct CDR3 sequences, roughly 15% seen once. This clonotype appeared many times.

What was sequenced was blood. The origin of this receptor is a woman younger than 35 with Graves' ophthalmopathy. The chain couples TRBV14 to TRBJ1-6; D is possibly TRBD1 (5 bases). The DNA for the CDR3 is TGTGCCAGCAGCCAAAGAGGGGTTAGGTCACCCCTCCACTTT. This translates into CASSQRGVRSPLHF.